This T cell receptor (beta chain) was identified in a study of PD-1 blockade in classical Hodgkin lymphoma. Study in general: Patients in the cohort were put on intravenous nivolumab, 3 mg/kg every 2 weeks.

Sequenced by immunoSEQ multiplex PCR; TCRdb stores in-frame clones only, minus some. The table records just under 100,000 clones, over 70% of them present only once. The V and J ends lost 2 bases and 7 bases, in that order; junction bases with no gene match: 14. Germline V gene lookup returns CDR1 MNHEY and CDR2 SMNVEV (reference sequence). The CDR3 length is 16 residues. All trial patients relapsed after autologous stem cell transplantation. The specimen was peripheral blood mononuclear cells (PBMCs), collected at baseline. The V call is TRBV27, the J call TRBJ2-7, with TRBD1 matching over 7 bases. This TCR derives from a human donor with classical Hodgkin lymphoma. CDR3 loop: CASSLTPGQTAREQYF. CDR3 DNA sequence: TGTGCCAGCAGTTTAACACCGGGACAGACTGCTCGGGAGCAGTACTTC.